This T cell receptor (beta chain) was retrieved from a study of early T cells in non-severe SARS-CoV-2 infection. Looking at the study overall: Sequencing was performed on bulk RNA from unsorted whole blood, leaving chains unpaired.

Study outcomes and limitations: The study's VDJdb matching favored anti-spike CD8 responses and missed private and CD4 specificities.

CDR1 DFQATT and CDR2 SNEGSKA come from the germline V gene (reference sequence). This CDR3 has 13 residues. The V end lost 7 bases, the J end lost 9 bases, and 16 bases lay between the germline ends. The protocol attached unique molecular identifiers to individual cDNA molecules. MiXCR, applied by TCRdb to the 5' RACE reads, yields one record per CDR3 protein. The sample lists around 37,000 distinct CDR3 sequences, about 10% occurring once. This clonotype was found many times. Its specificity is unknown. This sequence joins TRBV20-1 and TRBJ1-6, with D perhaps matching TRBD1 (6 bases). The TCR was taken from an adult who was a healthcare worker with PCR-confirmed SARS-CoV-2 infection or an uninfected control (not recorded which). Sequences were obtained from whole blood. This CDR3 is CSGRGGLRSPLHF. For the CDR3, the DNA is TGCAGTGGTCGAGGGGGGCTTCGTTCACCCCTCCACTTT.